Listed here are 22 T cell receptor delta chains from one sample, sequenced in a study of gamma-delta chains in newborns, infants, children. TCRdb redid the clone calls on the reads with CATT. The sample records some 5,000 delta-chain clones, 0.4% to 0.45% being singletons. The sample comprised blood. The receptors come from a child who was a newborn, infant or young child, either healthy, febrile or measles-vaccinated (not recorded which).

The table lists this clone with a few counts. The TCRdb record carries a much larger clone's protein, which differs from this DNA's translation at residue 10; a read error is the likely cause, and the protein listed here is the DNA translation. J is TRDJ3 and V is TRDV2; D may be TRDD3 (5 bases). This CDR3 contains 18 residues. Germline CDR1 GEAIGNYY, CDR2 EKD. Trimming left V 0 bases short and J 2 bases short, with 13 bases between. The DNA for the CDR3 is TGTGCCTGTGACACCGTCTATACGAGGCCCTGGGACACCCGACAGATGTTTTTC. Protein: CACDTVYTRPWDTRQMFF.

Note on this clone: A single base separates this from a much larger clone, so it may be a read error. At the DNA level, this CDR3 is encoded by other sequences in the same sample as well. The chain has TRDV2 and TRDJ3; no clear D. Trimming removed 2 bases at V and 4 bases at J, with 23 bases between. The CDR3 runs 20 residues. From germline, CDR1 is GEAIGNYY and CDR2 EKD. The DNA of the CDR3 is TGTGCCTGTGACAAAGTCCCTGGAGACTACAGCTCTTGGGACACCCGACAGATGTTTTTC. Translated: CACDKVPGDYSSWDTRQMFF.

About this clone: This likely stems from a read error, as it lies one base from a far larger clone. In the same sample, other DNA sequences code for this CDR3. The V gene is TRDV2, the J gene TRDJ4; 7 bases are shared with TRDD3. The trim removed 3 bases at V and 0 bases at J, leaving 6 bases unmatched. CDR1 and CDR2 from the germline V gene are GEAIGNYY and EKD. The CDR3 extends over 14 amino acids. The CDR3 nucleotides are TGTGCCTGTGACGTACTAGGGGATACCAGACCCCTGATCTTT. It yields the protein CACDVLGDTRPLIF.

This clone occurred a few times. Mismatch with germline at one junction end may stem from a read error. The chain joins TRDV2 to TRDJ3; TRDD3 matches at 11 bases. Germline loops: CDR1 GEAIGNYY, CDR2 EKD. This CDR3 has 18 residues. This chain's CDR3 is CACDTGGYGSRDTRQMFF. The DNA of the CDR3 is TGTGCCTGTGACACTGGGGGATACGGCTCCCGGGACACCCGACAAATGTTTTTC.

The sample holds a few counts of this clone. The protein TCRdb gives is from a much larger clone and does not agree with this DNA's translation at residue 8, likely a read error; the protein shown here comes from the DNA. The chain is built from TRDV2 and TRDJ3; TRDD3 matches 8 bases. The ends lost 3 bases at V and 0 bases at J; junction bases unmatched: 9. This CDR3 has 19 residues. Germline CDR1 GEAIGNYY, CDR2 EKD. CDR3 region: CACDVLGGTSSWDTRQMFF. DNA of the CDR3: TGTGCCTGTGACGTACTGGGGGGTACGAGCTCCTGGGACACCCGACAGATGTTTTTC.

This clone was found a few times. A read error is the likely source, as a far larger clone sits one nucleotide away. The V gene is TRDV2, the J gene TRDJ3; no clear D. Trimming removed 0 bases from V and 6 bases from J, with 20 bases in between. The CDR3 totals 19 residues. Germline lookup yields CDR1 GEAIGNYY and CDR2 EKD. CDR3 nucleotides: TGTGCCTGTGACACCGTGGATCCGCTTATAAGGAAGGACACCCGACAGATGTTTTTC. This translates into CACDTVDPLIRKDTRQMFF.

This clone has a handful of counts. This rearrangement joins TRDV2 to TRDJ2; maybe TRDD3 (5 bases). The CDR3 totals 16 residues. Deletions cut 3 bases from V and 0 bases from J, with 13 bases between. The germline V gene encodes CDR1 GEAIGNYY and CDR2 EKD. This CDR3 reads CACDVPGSTLTAQLFF. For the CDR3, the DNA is TGTGCCTGTGACGTACCGGGGAGTACTTTGACAGCACAACTCTTCTTT.

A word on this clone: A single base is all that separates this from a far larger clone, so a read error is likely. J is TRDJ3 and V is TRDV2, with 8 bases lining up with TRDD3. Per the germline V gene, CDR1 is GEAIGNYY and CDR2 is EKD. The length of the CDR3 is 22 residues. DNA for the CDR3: TGTGCCCGTGACACCGGATGGCTGGTGGGGGATCCGAGCTCCTGGGACACCCGACAGATGTTTTTC. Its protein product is CARDTGWLVGDPSSWDTRQMFF.

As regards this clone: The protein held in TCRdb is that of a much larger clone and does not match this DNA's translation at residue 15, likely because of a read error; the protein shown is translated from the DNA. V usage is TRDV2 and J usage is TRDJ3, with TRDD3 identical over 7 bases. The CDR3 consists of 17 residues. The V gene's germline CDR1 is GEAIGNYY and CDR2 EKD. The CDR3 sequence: CACDGILSSWDTRQTFF. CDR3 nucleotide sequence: TGTGCCTGTGACGGGATACTTAGCTCCTGGGACACCCGACAGACGTTTTTC.

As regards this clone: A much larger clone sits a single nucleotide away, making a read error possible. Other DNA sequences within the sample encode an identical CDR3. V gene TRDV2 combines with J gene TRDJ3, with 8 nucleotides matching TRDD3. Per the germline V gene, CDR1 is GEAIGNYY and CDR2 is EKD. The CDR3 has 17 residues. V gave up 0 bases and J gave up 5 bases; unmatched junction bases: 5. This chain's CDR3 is CACDTLGDTGDTRQMFF. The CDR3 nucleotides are TGTGCCTGTGACACCCTAGGGGATACCGGGGACACCCGACAGATGTTTTTC.

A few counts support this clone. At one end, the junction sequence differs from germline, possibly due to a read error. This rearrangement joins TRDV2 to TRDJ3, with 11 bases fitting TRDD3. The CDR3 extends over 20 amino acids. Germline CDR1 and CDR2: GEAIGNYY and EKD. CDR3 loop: CASDTILGDKGSWDTRQMFF. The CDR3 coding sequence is TGTGCCAGTGACACTATACTGGGGGATAAGGGCTCCTGGGACACCCGACAGATGTTTTTC.

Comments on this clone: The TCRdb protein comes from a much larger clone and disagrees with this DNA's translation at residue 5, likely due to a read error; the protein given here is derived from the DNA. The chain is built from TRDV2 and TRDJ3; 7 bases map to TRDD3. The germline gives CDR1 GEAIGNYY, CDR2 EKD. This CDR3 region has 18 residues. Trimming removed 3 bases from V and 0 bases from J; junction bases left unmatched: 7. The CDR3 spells CACDAVLGSSWDTRQMFF. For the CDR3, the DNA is TGTGCCTGTGACGCCGTACTGGGGAGCTCCTGGGACACCCGACAGATGTTTTTC.

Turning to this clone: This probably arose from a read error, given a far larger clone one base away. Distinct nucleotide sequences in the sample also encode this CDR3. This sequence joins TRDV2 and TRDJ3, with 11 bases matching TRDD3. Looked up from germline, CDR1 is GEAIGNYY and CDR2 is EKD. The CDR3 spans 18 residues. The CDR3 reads CACDTAGGYSWDTRQMFF. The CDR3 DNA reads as TGTGCCTGTGACACCGCTGGGGGATACTCCTGGGACACTCGACAGATGTTTTTC.

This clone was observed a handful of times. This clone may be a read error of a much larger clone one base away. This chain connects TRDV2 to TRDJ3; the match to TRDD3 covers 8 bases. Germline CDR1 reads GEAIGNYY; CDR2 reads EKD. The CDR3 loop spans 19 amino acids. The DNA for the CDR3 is TGTGCCCGTGACCCCCTGAGCTGGGGGAGCTCCTGGGACACCCGACAGATGTTTTTC. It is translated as CARDPLSWGSSWDTRQMFF.

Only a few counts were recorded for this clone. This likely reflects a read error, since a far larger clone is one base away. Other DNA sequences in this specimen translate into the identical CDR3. CDR3 in amino acids: CAWSTGGYRDTRQMFF. In DNA, the CDR3 is TGTGCCTGGAGTACTGGGGGATACCGGGACACTCGACAGATGTTTTTC. The chain couples TRDV2 to TRDJ3; TRDD3 matches 12 bases. This CDR3 is built from 16 residues. Germline CDR1 and CDR2: GEAIGNYY and EKD.

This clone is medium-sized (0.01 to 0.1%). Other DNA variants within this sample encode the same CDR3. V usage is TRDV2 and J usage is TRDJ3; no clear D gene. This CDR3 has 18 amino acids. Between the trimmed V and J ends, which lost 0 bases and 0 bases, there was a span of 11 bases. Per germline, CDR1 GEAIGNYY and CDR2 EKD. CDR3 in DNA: TGTGCCTGTGACACCGTTTCCGTGAGCTCCTGGGACACCCGACAGATGTTTTTC. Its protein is CACDTVSVSSWDTRQMFF.

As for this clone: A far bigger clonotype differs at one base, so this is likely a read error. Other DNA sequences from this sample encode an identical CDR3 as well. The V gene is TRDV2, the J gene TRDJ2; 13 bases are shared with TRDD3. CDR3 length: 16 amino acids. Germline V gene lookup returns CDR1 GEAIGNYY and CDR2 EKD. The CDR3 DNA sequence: TGTGCCTGTGACGTACTGGGGGATACGTCGACAGCCCAACTCTTCTTT. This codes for CACDVLGDTSTAQLFF.

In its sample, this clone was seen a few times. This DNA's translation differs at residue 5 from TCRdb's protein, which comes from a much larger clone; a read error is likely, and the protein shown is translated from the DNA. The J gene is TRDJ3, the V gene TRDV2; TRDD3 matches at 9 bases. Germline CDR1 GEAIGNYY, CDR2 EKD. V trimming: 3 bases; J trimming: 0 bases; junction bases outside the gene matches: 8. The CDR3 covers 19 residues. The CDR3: CACDAVLGDLSWDTRQMFF. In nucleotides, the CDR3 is TGTGCCTGTGACGCCGTACTGGGGGACCTCTCCTGGGACACCCGACAGATGTTTTTC.

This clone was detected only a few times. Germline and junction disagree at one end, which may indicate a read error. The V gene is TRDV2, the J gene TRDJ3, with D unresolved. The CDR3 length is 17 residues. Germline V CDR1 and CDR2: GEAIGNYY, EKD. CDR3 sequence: CACDGLATSLDTRQMFF. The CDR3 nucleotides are TGTGCCTGTGACGGGCTGGCCACCTCCTTGGACACCCGACAGATGTTTTTC.

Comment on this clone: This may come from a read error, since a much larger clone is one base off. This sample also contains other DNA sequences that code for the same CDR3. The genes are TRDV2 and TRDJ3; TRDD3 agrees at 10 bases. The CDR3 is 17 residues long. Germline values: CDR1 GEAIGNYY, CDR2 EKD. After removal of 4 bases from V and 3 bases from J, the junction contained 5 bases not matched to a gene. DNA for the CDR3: TGTGCCTGTGATACCGCTGGGGGATACTGGGACACCCGACAGATGTTTTTC. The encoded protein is CACDTAGGYWDTRQMFF.

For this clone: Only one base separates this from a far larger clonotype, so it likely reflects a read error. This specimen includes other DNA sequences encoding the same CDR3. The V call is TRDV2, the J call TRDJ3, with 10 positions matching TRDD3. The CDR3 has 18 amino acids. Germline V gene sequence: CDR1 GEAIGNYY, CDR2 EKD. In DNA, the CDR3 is TGTGCCTGCGACACTGGGGGATCGTGCTCCTGGGACACCCGACAGATGTTTTTC. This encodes CACDTGGSCSWDTRQMFF.

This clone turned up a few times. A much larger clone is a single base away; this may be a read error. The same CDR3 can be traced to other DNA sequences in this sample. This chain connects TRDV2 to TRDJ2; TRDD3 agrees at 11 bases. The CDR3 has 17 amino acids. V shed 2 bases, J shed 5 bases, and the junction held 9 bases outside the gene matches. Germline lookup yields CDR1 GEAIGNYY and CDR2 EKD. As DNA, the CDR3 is TGTGCCTGTGACATACTGGGGGATATTGGTTTAACAGCACAACTCTTCTTT. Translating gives CACDILGDIGLTAQLFF.